Reported below is one T cell receptor beta chain. The clone's antigen remains unknown. No much larger clone exists at a distance of one base, and base qualities are not known. This entry comes from a study of blood T cell repertoires in COVID-19 (dated by TCRdb to the early 2020s). Broadly, across the study: Samples covering the acute and convalescent phases of COVID-19 were provided by collaborators in the United States, Italy and Spain. The prospective study material was composed of cDNA or gDNA derived from T cells, B-cell-depleted T cells, or PBMCs. Deeply sampled blood TCRbeta repertoires from subjects exposed to, actively infected with, or recovered from COVID-19 were included in the dataset. The repertoires were released in a freely available public database intended as a resource for research on the immune response to SARS-CoV-2. Samples were obtained from the ongoing ImmuneRACE study (first 160 participants) and from 1,000 to 1,500 subjects provided by 6 global collaborators. Nearly every sample came with metadata listing a de-identified subject ID, COVID-19 status, age in years and sex. HLA class I and class II types, where available, came from metadata supplied by the sample provider rather than from assay-based typing.

The CDR3 goes from the cysteine to the phenylalanine over 16 residues. Only the CDR3 region is kept as DNA, spanning 48 bases read in frame from base 1. The germline V gene (reference sequence) gives CDR1 as MNHEY and CDR2 as SMNVEV. V lost 6 bases and J lost 7 bases, and the count of bases not matched to a germline gene is 10. Each collaborating institution followed its own protocols to collect whole blood in K2EDTA tubes. Collaborator samples were shipped for TCRbeta analysis as frozen whole blood, isolated PBMCs, or DNA extracted from either sample type. Study-level results and caveats: The quantity of clinical and demographic metadata differed by source and by participant and was supplied without curation.

TCRbeta CDR3 regions were amplified from genomic DNA using the immunoSEQ Assay, a bias-controlled multiplex PCR. The authors' pipeline ran thus. The number of nucleated cells in each sample was estimated by amplification of reference gene primers within the assay. To quantify the absolute abundance of each unique TCRbeta CDR3 rearrangement, sequence reads were collapsed and filtered. For each sample, productive Simpson clonality was calculated as the square root of Simpson's diversity index across productive rearrangements. TCRdb stores this immuneACCESS table with in-frame sequences only. Part of the clones is absent; in the studies checked, under half of the shortfall reflects unresolved V genes, and no reason is known for the rest. V and J calls and clone size are given by that table; D and trimming were obtained from the DNA. This sample comprises 75,000 to 85,000 clones, approximately 88% of them detected only once. About 5.3% of the sample comes from the top ten.

The V and J segments used are TRBV27 and TRBJ1-6, and 9 junction bases match TRBD1. The sample comprised peripheral blood. This receptor was obtained from a man aged 50 to 59 with active COVID-19. Read as DNA, the sequence is TGTGCCAGCAGAGATACAGGGGGCGCAACCAATTCACCCCTCCACTTT. Translation gives CASRDTGGATNSPLHF.